The clone carrying this T cell receptor beta chain has at least ten counts. What it binds is not known. This record comes from a study of T cells in Graves' hyperthyroidism and ophthalmopathy. Study results and caveats: In blood, most of the thyroid clonotypes expanded above 0.001 were also present. The model forecast ophthalmopathy, anticipating it by a median approximately 6.1 months before onset.

RNA transcripts gave rise to amplified TCR beta CDR3 regions. First-round RT-PCR of the TCR CDR3 relied on the HTBI primer set. Via MiXCR, TCRdb re-called the multiplex PCR reads, giving one row per CDR3 protein. The sample lists fewer than 400,000 distinct CDR3 sequences; more than 13% were seen once. Each diagnosis was grounded in clinical symptoms, serum thyroxine and TRAb, thyroid ultrasound, and orbital computed tomography. This TCR was sampled from a middle-aged man with Graves' ophthalmopathy. Sequencing input: blood.

The CDR3 reads CASTLRESHTGELFF. The CDR3, as DNA: TGTGCCAGCACCCTGCGGGAGTCCCACACCGGGGAGCTGTTTTTT. The chain employs TRBV2 and TRBJ2-2, with 7 positions matching TRBD2. Germline V gene sequence: CDR1 SNHLY, CDR2 FYNNEI. CDR3 length: 15 amino acids. Trimming at V came to 7 bases and at J to 3 bases, leaving 8 bases not matched to a gene.